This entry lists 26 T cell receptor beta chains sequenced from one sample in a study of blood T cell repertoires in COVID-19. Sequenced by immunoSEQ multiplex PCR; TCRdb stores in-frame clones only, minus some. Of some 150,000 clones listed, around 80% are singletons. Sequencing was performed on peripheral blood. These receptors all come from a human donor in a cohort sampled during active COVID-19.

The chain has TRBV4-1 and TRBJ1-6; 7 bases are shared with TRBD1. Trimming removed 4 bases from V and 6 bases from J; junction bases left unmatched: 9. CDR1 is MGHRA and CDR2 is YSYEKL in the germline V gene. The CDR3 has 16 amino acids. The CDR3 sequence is CASSRDRMTINSPLHF. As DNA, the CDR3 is TGCGCCAGCAGCCGGGACAGAATGACTATTAATTCACCCCTCCACTTT.

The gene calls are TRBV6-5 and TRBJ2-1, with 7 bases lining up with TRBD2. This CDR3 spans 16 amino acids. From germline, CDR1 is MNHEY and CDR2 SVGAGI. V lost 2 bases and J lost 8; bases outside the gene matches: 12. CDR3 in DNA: TGTGCCAGCAGTTACCACGGTAGGGCGCGGGGGTATGAGCAGTTCTTC. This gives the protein CASSYHGRARGYEQFF.

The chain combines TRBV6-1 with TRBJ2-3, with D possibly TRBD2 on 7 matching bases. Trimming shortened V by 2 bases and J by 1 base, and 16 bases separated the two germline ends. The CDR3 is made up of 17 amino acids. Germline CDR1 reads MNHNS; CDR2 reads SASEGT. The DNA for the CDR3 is TGTGCCAGCAGTGAAAGGGGGGGGCTTCAGGGCACAGATACGCAGTATTTT. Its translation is CASSERGGLQGTDTQYF.

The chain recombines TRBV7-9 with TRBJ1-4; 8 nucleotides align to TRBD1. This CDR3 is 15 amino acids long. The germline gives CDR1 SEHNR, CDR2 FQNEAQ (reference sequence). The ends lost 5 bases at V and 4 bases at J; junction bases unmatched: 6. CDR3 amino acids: CASSTGTGVNEKLFF. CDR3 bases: TGTGCCAGCAGCACCGGGACAGGTGTTAATGAAAAACTGTTTTTT.

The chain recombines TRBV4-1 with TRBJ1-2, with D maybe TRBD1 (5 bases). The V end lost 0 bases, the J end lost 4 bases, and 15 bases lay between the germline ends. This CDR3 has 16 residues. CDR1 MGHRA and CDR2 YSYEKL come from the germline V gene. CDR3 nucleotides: TGCGCCAGCAGCCAAGATCGGAGGGGATTGGGCTATGGCTACACCTTC. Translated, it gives CASSQDRRGLGYGYTF.

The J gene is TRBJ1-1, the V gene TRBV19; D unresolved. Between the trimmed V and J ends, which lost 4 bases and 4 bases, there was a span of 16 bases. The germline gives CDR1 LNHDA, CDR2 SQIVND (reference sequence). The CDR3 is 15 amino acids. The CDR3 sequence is CASSTAGGRFTEAFF. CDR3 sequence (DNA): TGTGCCAGTAGTACCGCCGGCGGGCGGTTCACTGAAGCTTTCTTT. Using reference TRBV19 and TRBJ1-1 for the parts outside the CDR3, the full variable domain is DGGITQSPKYLFRKEGQNVTLSCEQNLNHDAMYWYRQDPGQGLRLIYYSQIVNDFQKGDIAEGYSVSREKKESFPLTVTSAQKNPTAFYLCASSTAGGRFTEAFFGQGTRLTVV.

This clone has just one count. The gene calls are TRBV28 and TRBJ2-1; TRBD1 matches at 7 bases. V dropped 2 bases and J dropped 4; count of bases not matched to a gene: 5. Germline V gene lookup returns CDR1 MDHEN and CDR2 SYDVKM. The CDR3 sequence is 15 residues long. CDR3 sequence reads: CASSLAAGGYNEQFF. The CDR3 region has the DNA TGTGCCAGCAGTTTAGCGGCAGGGGGTTACAATGAGCAGTTCTTC.

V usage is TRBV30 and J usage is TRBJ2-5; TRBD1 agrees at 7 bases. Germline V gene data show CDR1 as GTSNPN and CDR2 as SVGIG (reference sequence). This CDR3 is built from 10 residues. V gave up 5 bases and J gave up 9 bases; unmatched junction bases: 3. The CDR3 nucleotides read TGTGCCTGGTTTACAGGGGCCCAGTACTTC. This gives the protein CAWFTGAQYF.

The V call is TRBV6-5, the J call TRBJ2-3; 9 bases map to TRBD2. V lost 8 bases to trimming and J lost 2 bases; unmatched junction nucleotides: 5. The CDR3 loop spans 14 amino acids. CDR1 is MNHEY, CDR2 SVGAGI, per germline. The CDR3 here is CASRRGGSTDTQYF. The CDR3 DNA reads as TGTGCCAGCCGGCGGGGGGGTTCCACAGATACGCAGTATTTT.

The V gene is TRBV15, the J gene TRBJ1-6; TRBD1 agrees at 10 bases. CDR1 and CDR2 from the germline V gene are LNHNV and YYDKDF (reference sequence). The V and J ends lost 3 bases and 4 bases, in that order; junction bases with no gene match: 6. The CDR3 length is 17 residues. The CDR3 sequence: CATSRRGDRGYNSPLHF. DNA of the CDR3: TGTGCCACCAGCAGGAGGGGGGACAGGGGTTATAATTCACCCCTCCACTTT.

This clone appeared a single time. CDR3 protein: CATLGAIEAFF. The CDR3 DNA is TGTGCCACTCTGGGGGCCATCGAAGCTTTCTTT. The chain recombines TRBV2 with TRBJ1-1; weak D call: TRBD1 (6 bases). Germline assignment: CDR1 SNHLY and CDR2 FYNNEI. V shed 10 bases and J shed 8 bases, with 14 bases lying between them. The CDR3 runs 11 residues.

CDR3 sequence: CASRRAGGSYEQYF. CDR3 sequence (DNA): TGTGCCTCCCGTCGAGCGGGGGGATCATACGAGCAGTACTTC. This chain uses TRBV6-5 with TRBJ2-7; 9 bases line up with TRBD2. The germline gives CDR1 MNHEY, CDR2 SVGAGI. The CDR3 covers 14 residues. V gave up 11 bases and J gave up 4 bases; unmatched junction bases: 12.

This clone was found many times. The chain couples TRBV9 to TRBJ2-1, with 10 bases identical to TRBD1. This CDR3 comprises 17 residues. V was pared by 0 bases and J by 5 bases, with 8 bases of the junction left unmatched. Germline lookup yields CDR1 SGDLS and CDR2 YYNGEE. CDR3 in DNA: TGTGCCAGCAGCGTAGTGGGACAGGGGCTTATGAACAATGAGCAGTTCTTC. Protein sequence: CASSVVGQGLMNNEQFF.

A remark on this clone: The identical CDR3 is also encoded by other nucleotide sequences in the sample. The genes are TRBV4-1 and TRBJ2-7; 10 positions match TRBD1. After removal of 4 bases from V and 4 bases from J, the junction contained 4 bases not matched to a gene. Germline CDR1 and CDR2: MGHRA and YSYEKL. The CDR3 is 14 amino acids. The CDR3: CASSPGQGLYEQYF. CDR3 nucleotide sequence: TGCGCCAGCAGCCCGGGACAGGGGTTGTACGAGCAGTACTTC.

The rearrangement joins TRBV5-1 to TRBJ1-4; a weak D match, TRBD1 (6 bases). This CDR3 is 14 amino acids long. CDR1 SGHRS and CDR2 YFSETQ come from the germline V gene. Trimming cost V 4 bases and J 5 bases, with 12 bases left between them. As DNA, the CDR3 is TGCGCCAGCAGCCAAGGACAGAAGAATGAAAAACTGTTTTTT. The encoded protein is CASSQGQKNEKLFF.

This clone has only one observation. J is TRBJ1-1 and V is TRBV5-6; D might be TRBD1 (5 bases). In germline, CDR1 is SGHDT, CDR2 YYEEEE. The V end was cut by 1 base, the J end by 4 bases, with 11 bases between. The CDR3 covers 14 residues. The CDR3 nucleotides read TGTGCCAGCAGCTTGCTGGGGGGGGTCACTGAAGCTTTCTTT. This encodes CASSLLGGVTEAFF.

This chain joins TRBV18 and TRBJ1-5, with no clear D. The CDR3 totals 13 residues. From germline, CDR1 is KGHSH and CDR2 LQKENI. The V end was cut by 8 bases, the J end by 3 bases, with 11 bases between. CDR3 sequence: CASTSGFNQPQHF. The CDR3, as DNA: TGTGCCAGCACCTCAGGATTCAATCAGCCCCAGCATTTT.

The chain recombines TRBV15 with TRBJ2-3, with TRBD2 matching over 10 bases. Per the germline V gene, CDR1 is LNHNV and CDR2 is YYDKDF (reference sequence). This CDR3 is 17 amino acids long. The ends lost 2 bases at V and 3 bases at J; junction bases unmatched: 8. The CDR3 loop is CATSRLGEAGGTDTQYF. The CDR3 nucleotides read TGTGCCACCAGCAGATTAGGAGAAGCGGGGGGGACAGATACGCAGTATTTT.

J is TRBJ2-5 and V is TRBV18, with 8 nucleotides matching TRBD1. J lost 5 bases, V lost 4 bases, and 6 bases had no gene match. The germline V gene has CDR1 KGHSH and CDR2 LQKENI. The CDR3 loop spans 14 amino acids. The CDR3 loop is CASSLPGGQETQYF. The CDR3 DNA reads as TGTGCCAGCTCACTTCCAGGGGGCCAGGAGACCCAGTACTTC.

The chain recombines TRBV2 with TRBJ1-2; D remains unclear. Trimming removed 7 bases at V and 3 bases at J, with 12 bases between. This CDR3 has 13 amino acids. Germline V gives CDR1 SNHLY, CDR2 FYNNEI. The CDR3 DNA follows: TGTGCCAGCACAAAAACCCGGGACTATGGCTACACCTTC. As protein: CASTKTRDYGYTF.

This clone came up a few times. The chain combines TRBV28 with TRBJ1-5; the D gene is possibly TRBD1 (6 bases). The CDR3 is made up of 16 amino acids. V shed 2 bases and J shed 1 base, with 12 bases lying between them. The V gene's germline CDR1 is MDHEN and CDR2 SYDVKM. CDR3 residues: CASSLGPGASNQPQHF. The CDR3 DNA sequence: TGTGCCAGCAGTTTAGGCCCAGGGGCCAGCAATCAGCCCCAGCATTTT.

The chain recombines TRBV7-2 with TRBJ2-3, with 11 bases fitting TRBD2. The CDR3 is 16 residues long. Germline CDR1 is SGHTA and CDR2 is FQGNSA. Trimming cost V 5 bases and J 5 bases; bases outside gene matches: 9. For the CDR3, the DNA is TGTGCCAGCAGCCAGAGGGTAGCGGGGGGGCGAGATACGCAGTATTTT. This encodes CASSQRVAGGRDTQYF.

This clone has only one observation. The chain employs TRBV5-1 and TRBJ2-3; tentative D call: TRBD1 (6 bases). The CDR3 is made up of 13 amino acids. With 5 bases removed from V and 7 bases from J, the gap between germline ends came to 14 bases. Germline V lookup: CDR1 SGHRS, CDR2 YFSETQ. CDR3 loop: CASSSFQGNTQYF. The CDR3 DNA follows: TGCGCCAGCAGTTCCTTTCAGGGGAATACGCAGTATTTT.

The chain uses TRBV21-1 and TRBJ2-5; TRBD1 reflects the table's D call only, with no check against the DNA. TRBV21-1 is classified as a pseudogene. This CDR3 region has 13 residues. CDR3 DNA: TGTGCCAGCAGCACACGACAGGAGGAGACCCAGTACTTC. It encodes CASSTRQEETQYF.

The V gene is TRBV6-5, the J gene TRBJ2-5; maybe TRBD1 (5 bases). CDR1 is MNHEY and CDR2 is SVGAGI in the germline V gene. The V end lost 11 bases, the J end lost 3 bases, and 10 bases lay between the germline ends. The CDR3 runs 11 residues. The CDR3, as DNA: TGTGCCGTCGGACAAGAAGAGACCCAGTACTTC. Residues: CAVGQEETQYF.

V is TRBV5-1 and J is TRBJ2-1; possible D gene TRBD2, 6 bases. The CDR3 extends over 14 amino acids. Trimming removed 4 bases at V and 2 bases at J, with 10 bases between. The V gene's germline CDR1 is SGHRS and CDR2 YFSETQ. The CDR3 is CASSHGGTYNEQFF. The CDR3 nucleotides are TGCGCCAGCAGCCACGGGGGAACCTACAATGAGCAGTTCTTC.